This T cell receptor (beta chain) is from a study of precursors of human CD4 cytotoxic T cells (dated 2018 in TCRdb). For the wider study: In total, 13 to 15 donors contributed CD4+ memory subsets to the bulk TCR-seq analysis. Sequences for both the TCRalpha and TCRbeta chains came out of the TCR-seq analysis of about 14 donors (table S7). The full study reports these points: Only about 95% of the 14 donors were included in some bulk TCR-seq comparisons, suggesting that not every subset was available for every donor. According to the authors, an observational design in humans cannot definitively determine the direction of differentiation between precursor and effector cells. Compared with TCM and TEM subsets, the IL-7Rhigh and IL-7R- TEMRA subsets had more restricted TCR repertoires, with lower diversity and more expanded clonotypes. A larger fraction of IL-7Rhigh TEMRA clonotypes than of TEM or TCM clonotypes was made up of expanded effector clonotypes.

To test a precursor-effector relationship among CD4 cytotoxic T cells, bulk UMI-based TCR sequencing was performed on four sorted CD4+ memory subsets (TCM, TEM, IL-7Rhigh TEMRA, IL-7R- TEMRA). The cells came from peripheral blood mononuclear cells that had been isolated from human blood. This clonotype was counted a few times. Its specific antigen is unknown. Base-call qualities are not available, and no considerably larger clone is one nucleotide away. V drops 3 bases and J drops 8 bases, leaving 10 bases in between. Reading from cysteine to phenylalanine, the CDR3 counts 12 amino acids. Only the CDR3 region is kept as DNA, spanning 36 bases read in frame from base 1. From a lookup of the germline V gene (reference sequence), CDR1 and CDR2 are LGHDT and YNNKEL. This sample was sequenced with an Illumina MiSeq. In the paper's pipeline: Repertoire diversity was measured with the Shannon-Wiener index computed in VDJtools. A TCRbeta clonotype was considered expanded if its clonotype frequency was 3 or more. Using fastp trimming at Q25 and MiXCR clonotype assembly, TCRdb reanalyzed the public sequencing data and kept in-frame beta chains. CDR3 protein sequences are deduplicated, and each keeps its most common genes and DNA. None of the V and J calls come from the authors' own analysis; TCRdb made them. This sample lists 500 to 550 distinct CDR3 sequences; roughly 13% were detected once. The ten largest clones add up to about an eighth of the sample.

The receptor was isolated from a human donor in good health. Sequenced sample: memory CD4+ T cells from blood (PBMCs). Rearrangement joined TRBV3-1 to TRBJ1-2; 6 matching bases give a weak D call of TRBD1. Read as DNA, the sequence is TGTGCCAGCAGCCAGCTGGACAGAGGCTACACCTTC. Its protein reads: CASSQLDRGYTF.